The 4 T cell receptor beta chains below come from one sample, sequenced in a study of shared clonotypes between healthy human individuals. The method was immunoSEQ multiplex PCR; TCRdb's version includes in-frame clones alone and lacks a portion of them. The table lists about 1,900,000 clones, about 95% of them singletons. The naive CD8 population came from CD45RO-negative cells selected for CCR7, without terminally differentiated effector memory CD45RA+ cells. What was sequenced was naive CD8+ T cells sorted from blood. All receptors derive from a man younger than 35 in good health.

This chain links TRBV7-8 with TRBJ2-7; D is undetermined. The length of the CDR3 is 13 residues. Trimming stripped 5 bases from V and 3 bases from J, with 11 bases between. The germline V gene encodes CDR1 SGHVS and CDR2 FQNEAQ. Here the CDR3 DNA reads TGTGCCAGCAGCCTCCGGAAAGGCTACGAGCAGTACTTC. This gives the protein CASSLRKGYEQYF.

J is TRBJ2-3 and V is TRBV27; D possibly corresponds to TRBD1 (5 bases). CDR1 and CDR2 (germline): MNHEY, SMNVEV (reference sequence). The CDR3 covers 15 residues. V was cut by 6 bases and J by 0 bases, with 13 bases left in between. CDR3 amino acids: CASRDSHASTDTQYF. The CDR3 DNA follows: TGTGCCAGCAGAGACAGCCACGCTAGCACAGATACGCAGTATTTT.

The chain recombines TRBV25-1 with TRBJ1-1; D gene unclear. There are 14 residues in the CDR3. Germline lookup yields CDR1 MGHDK and CDR2 SYGVNS. V lost 1 base and J lost 6, with 12 bases in between. CDR3 sequence: CASSELSVGAEAFF. The DNA for the CDR3 is TGTGCCAGCAGTGAATTGTCGGTGGGCGCTGAAGCTTTCTTT. Together with reference TRBV25-1 and TRBJ1-1, the CDR3 gives the full variable domain: EADIYQTPRYLVIGTGKKITLECSQTMGHDKMYWYQQDPGMELHLIHYSYGVNSTEKGDLSSESTVSRIRTEHFPLTLESARPSHTSQYLCASSELSVGAEAFFGQGTRLTVV.

The chain links TRBV10-1 to TRBJ1-1; D perhaps matches TRBD1 (5 bases). Looked up from germline, CDR1 is WNHNN and CDR2 is SYGVQD (reference sequence). The CDR3 totals 13 residues. Trimming took 3 bases from V and 4 from J, leaving 9 bases between them. The CDR3 reads CASSERGTTEAFF. In DNA form, the CDR3 reads TGCGCCAGCAGTGAACGAGGGACCACTGAAGCTTTCTTT.